This TCR beta chain was profiled in a study of CD8+ T cells in alopecia areata. For the study at large: Treated individuals took tofacitinib by mouth, 5 to 10 mg twice daily. Study-level results: In scalp and blood during tofacitinib, many expanded lesional clones persisted. Scalp samples also yield sequences from resident alphabeta T cells of normal skin.

As to this clone: Its antigen remains unidentified.

As for treatment: oral pan-JAK inhibitor, 5-10 mg twice daily. Collection of lesional scalp punch biopsies and peripheral blood was performed in alopecia areata patients. CDR1 and CDR2 (germline): MNHEY, SVGAGI. V was trimmed by 6 bases and J by 6 bases, leaving 20 bases between them. This CDR3 is built from 15 residues. RNA extraction and reverse transcription yielded cDNA as sequencing template. TCRdb's copy holds only in-frame clones and misses some; the assay was immunoSEQ multiplex PCR. The sample has around 140,000 clones; about 86% are singletons. This rearrangement joins TRBV6-5 to TRBJ1-2; a weak D match, TRBD1 (5 bases). The receptor comes from a human donor with alopecia areata. This sample comprised CD8+ T cells sorted from blood, obtained at week 4, from a patient treated with tofacitinib. The CDR3: CASSPFEAGLDGYTF. CDR3 sequence (DNA): TGTGCCAGCAGCCCCTTTGAGGCAGGGTTAGATGGCTACACCTTC.